This entry is about one TCR beta chain. The sample is drawn from a study of blood T cell repertoires in COVID-19. Study information: Acute-phase and convalescent COVID-19 samples originated in the United States, Italy and Spain. Sources were T cells, B-cell-depleted T cells, or PBMCs; the material itself was cDNA or gDNA.

The V end was cut by 0 bases, the J end by 2 bases, with 9 bases between. The CDR3 covers 14 residues. Per the germline V gene, CDR1 is SGHNT and CDR2 is YYREEE (reference sequence). Authors' data handling: From reference gene primer amplification, estimates of nucleated cell counts were derived. Using immunoSEQ multiplex PCR, the repertoire was profiled, and TCRdb retains in-frame clones only, with some absent. V, J and clone size reflect that table, while D and trimming were determined from the DNA. The sample holds about 80,000 clones, approximately 80% seen once. J is TRBJ2-7 and V is TRBV5-4, with D possibly matching TRBD2 (6 bases). Sequencing used peripheral blood. The TCR was taken from an elderly woman with acute or convalescent COVID-19. CDR3 DNA: TGTGCCAGCAGCTTGGGAGGGACTGCCTACGAGCAGTACTTC. This encodes CASSLGGTAYEQYF.